A selection of T cell receptor beta chains follows, all from one sample in a study of breast tumors, draining lymph nodes, adjacent tissues. TCRdb re-analysed the multiplex PCR reads in MiXCR, keeping a single row per CDR3 protein. Seen here are fewer than 15,000 distinct CDR3 sequences, roughly 50% observed once, and the top ten hold about 28%. Sequencing was carried out using tumor-adjacent breast tissue. Receptors were obtained from a female donor with breast cancer. Some clones in this sample may be carry-over from other donors' samples. The CDR3 runs from the conserved cysteine through the conserved F or W. The order of the fields is J gene, D gene, clone size, V gene, CDR3 DNA, CDR3 protein. The D gene is left open where the match is weak. Size tells how often a clone was seen (once, few, many) or the class of an expanded clone, and some rows leave it out.

TRBJ1-3 - large TRBV20-1 TGCAGTGCCCCGGGACAAGGGGGAAACACCATATATTTT CSAPGQGGNTIYF
TRBJ2-1 TRBD1 few TRBV12-3/TRBV12-4 TGTGCCAGCAGCAGCGGGACAGGGTCCTACAATGAGCAGTTCTTC CASSSGTGSYNEQFF
TRBJ1-4 - - TRBV29-1 TGCAGCGTTGAGGCACTGACAGGCCCCGGGGATGAAGAACTGTTTTTT CSVEALTGPGDEELFF
TRBJ2-7 - - TRBV2 TGTGCCGTCGAGGGGTTGCAGGCAGGAGGCGAGCAGTACTTC CAVEGLQAGGEQYF
TRBJ2-7 - - TRBV20-1 TGCAGTGCTGGAGGGTCAGGTGTTACCTACGAGCAGTACTTC CSAGGSGVTYEQYF
TRBJ2-2 - large TRBV19 TGTGCCAGTAGTATGGGGGGAACCGGGGAGCTGTTTTTT CASSMGGTGELFF
TRBJ2-2 TRBD1 - TRBV4-3 TGCGCCAGCAGCCGAGGGACAGGGAGAAACACCGGGGAGCTGTTTTTT CASSRGTGRNTGELFF
TRBJ1-1 - - TRBV20-1 TGCAGTGCTAGAGACAACGCTGAAGCTTTCTTT CSARDNAEAFF
TRBJ1-1 - many TRBV6-6 TGTGCCAGCAGTCCTAACAGGAACACTGAAGCTTTCTTT CASSPNRNTEAFF
TRBJ2-2 - medium-sized TRBV3-2 TGTGCCAGCAGCCAAGATAGGGTCTATTCGGGGGAGCTGTTTTTT CASSQDRVYSGELFF
TRBJ2-6 - many TRBV11-2 TGTGCCAGCAGCTTACCCAGCAGCGGAGCATGGGGGTATGGGGCCAACGTCCTGACTTTC CASSLPSSGAWGYGANVLTF
TRBJ1-2 - - TRBV5-1 TGTGCCAGCAGCCTGCAAGCAGGATCGCGAAATGGCTACACCTTC CASSLQAGSRNGYTF
TRBJ2-7 - many TRBV15 TGTGCCACGCGGAGGGGGGAAGCAACTTGGGAGCAGTACTTC CATRRGEATWEQYF
TRBJ1-4 - many TRBV29-1 TGCAGCGTTGACGGGGCCAATGAAAAACTGTTTTTT CSVDGANEKLFF
TRBJ2-6 - many TRBV7-9 TGTGCCAGCAGCTTTTCGCACAGGGAGGCTGGGGCCAACGTCCTGACTTTC CASSFSHREAGANVLTF
TRBJ2-7 - - TRBV24-1 TGTGCCACCAGACCCCGAGAGCACTACGAGCAGTACTTC CATRPREHYEQYF
TRBJ2-7 TRBD2 - TRBV4-1 TGCGCCAGCAGCCAAGATCTTTATCAGAAGGGGACTAACTACGAGCAGTACTTC CASSQDLYQKGTNYEQYF
TRBJ1-6 - - TRBV10-3 TGTGCCATCAGTAAGGGTTCGTCCTATAATTCACCCCTCCACTTT CAISKGSSYNSPLHF
TRBJ1-1 TRBD1 many TRBV10-2 TGCGCCAGCAGTAGGTCCGGGACAGGGGACACTGAAGCTTTCTTT CASSRSGTGDTEAFF
TRBJ2-5 TRBD1 many TRBV13 TGTGCCAGCAGCCTTCCCCTAAGGGGGCTTGAGACCCAGTACTTC CASSLPLRGLETQYF
TRBJ2-7 TRBD2 - TRBV6-4 TGTGCCAGCAGCCTGACTAGCGGGAGCCTCTACGAGCAGTACTTC CASSLTSGSLYEQYF
TRBJ2-7 - many TRBV9 TGTGCCAGCAGCGTGGGGACGGTCTCGGAAGAGCAGTACTTC CASSVGTVSEEQYF
TRBJ2-7 TRBD1 - TRBV5-5 TGTGCCAGCAGCTTGGGACAGGGGGCCCACGAGCAGTACTTC CASSLGQGAHEQYF
TRBJ2-7 TRBD2 - TRBV5-5 TGTGCCAGCACCGAAACGCCGGGACTAGCATCCTACGAGCAGTATTTC CASTETPGLASYEQYF
TRBJ2-3 TRBD2 medium-sized TRBV12-3/TRBV12-4 TGTGCCAGCAGTCCAAGTCCCATAGCGGGATCCGATACGCAGTATTTT CASSPSPIAGSDTQYF
TRBJ1-4 - once TRBV5-1 TGCGCCAGCAGCTTGGAGGGGGGGGTTGACAAACTGCTTTTT CASSLEGGVDKLLF
TRBJ1-5 - - TRBV9 TGTGCCAGCAGCGTGTGGGGGGGGGGAGAGACCCAGCATTTT CASSVWGGGETQHF
TRBJ1-6 - medium-sized TRBV20-1 TGCAGTGCCCGGAGGTTGCCGGGGAGCTCCTATAATTCACCCCTCCACTTT CSARRLPGSSYNSPLHF
TRBJ2-7 TRBD2 once TRBV6-4 TGTGCCAGCAGCCGGACTAGCGGGGTTAGCGAGCAGTACTTC CASSRTSGVSEQYF
TRBJ2-5 TRBD2 - TRBV9 TGTGCCAGCAGCGTAGAAGGGCGGGAGTGGGGAGAGACCCAGTACTTC CASSVEGREWGETQYF
TRBJ1-5 TRBD1 - TRBV6-1 TGTGCCAGCAGTGATCCCGGGACAGTCAATCAGCCCCAGCATTTT CASSDPGTVNQPQHF
TRBJ2-6 - - TRBV25-1 TGTGCCAGCAGTTCGACAGTACCTGGGGCCAACGTCCTGACTTTC CASSSTVPGANVLTF
TRBJ2-5 - many TRBV2 TGTGCCAGCAGTTCACCGGGACTTCCGCAAGAGACCCAGTACTTC CASSSPGLPQETQYF
TRBJ1-2 - - TRBV28 TGTGCCAGCAGTTTAGGTGGTGGGAACTATGGATTCACCTTC CASSLGGGNYGFTF
TRBJ2-6 - many TRBV5-6 TGTGCCAGCAGCTTTCGGGACTCTGGGGCCAACGTCCTGACTTTC CASSFRDSGANVLTF
TRBJ2-2 - many TRBV12-3/TRBV12-4 TGTGCCAGCAGAAAGCCATTGAACACCGGGGAGCTGTTTTTT CASRKPLNTGELFF
TRBJ1-5 - many TRBV30 TGTGCCTGGAGTGTGGACTACTATCAGCCCCAGCATTTT CAWSVDYYQPQHF
TRBJ2-1 TRBD2 many TRBV7-9 TGTGCCAGCATCCAAGACGGGACTAGATCCGAGGATGAGCAGTTCTTC CASIQDGTRSEDEQFF
TRBJ2-3 TRBD2 many TRBV6-2/TRBV6-3 TGTGCCACCAGGCCGACGATAGCGGGGGGGCCACGCGATACGCAGTATTTT CATRPTIAGGPRDTQYF
TRBJ1-6 TRBD1 medium-sized TRBV6-2/TRBV6-3 TGTGCCAGCGGTAGACAGGGCTCGGCTTCACCCCTCCACTTT CASGRQGSASPLHF
TRBJ1-2 - many TRBV6-6 TGTGCCATCCCTACCGAGCCCCTTGGCTACACCTTC CAIPTEPLGYTF
TRBJ2-2 - - TRBV5-1 TGCGCCAGCAGCATAACTACAGGGACCGGGGAGCTGGTTTTT CASSITTGTGELVF
TRBJ2-2 - medium-sized TRBV2 TGTGCCAGCAGCCGAATTCGAAACACCGGGGAGCTGTTTTTT CASSRIRNTGELFF
TRBJ2-7 - - TRBV6-5 TGTGCCAGCAGTCAAATGGGGCACAGGGCCTTGGGAGAGCAGTACTTC CASSQMGHRALGEQYF